The rows below give T cell receptor beta chains drawn from one sample of a study of T cell changes during pregnancy in multiple sclerosis. Sequencing was performed with immunoSEQ multiplex PCR; in TCRdb, only in-frame clones are kept and a portion is missing. The repertoire consists of about 68,000 clones, with 90% to 95% occurring once and the leading ten covering 1.2% to 1.5%. The sample consisted of peripheral blood, taken in the second trimester of pregnancy. These receptors all come from a female donor in good health, enrolled as a control in a pregnancy study. CDR3s include the opening cysteine and the closing phenylalanine or tryptophan.

V	J	CDR3
TRBV5-6	TRBJ2-1	CASSLVPGQGPGEQFF
TRBV29-1	TRBJ2-5	CSVDDRVQETQYF
TRBV14	TRBJ1-1	CAMGGPGGLENTEAFF
TRBV27	TRBJ2-7	CASGHYEQYF
TRBV5-6	TRBJ2-2	CASIRRDRQTTGELFF
TRBV27	TRBJ1-2	CASSGRVGGALVYGYTF
TRBV19	TRBJ1-2	CASRQGGAIGYTF
TRBV28	TRBJ2-5	CASSLRTSGGETQYF
TRBV5-6	TRBJ2-7	CASSSNYEQYF
TRBV4-3	TRBJ2-1	CASSQDWREGNNEQFF
TRBV7-9	TRBJ2-3	CASSPKLRFTDTQYF
TRBV18	TRBJ1-2	CASSQGQGFGYTF
TRBV29-1	TRBJ1-2	CSTRQHPNYGYTF
TRBV28	TRBJ2-5	CASDPVRPGETQYF
TRBV6-4	TRBJ1-6	CASSDAAGDNSPLHF
TRBV15	TRBJ2-5	CATSRGASGGAMNYFKETQYF
TRBV5-4	TRBJ1-6	CASSLGQGRNSPLHF
TRBV6-1	TRBJ1-5	CASSAVQGGNQPQHF
TRBV5-5	TRBJ1-1	CASSRGVGATEAFF
TRBV5-1	TRBJ1-5	CASRQTENSNQPQHF
TRBV10-1	TRBJ2-2	CASREPSGTGELFF
TRBV29-1	TRBJ2-3	CSVVRGSGTDTQYF
TRBV5-1	TRBJ1-2	CASSPGGDYGYTF
TRBV4-1	TRBJ2-3	CASSQLAGGGEPDTQYF
TRBV28	TRBJ2-7	CASSSTGTGPYEQYF
TRBV30	TRBJ2-1	CAWMGSDDNEQFF
TRBV5-1	TRBJ2-7	CASSLQGSSYEQYF
TRBV7-2	TRBJ2-7	CASSFSGTGAYEQYF
TRBV6-5	TRBJ1-1	CASRPPRNTEAFF
TRBV7-2	TRBJ1-2	CASSNGGIGYTF
TRBV9	TRBJ2-2	CASSPGLASGELFF
TRBV11-2	TRBJ1-1	CASSLGGLGTEAFF